This is a list of T cell receptor beta chains from one sample in a study of T cell changes during pregnancy in multiple sclerosis. Here immunoSEQ multiplex PCR was the method, and the copy in TCRdb shows in-frame clones only, minus some. This table holds 50,000 to 60,000 clones, roughly 91% found once. Source: CD4+ T cells from peripheral blood mononuclear cells, taken in the second trimester of pregnancy. The receptors derive from a female donor with multiple sclerosis, enrolled in a pregnancy study. Each CDR3 is given with its conserved first and last residue. D genes are given only for firm matches. Where a row states a size, it is once, few, many or the class of an expanded clone; other rows omit it.

v_call | d_call | clone_size | cdr3_aa
TRBV15 | NA | NA | CATSRDTAYEQYF
TRBV7-9 | NA | NA | CASSLSVNSYEQYF
TRBV7-9 | NA | NA | CASSRPTTGNTGELFF
TRBV19 | TRBD1 | NA | CASSRDRNQPQHF
TRBV7-3 | NA | NA | CASSLGGLSNYGYTF
TRBV7-2 | NA | NA | CASSLGEYTGELFF
TRBV2 | NA | NA | CASSGRQGPSPLHF
TRBV10-3 | TRBD1 | NA | CAIKGDRGNTEAFF
TRBV2 | NA | NA | CASVNGGFPYEQYF
TRBV28 | NA | NA | CASSFTGRTEAFF
TRBV2 | TRBD1 | NA | CASRTGVGSYNSPLHF
TRBV7-8 | NA | NA | CASSLGGPVSGNTIYF
TRBV7-8 | NA | few | CASSLGQLHQETQYF
TRBV5-4 | NA | NA | CASSGTQGGFLDEQFF
TRBV14 | NA | NA | CASSQDGREPSF
TRBV5-1 | NA | NA | CASSLPGEETQYF
TRBV29-1 | TRBD1 | NA | CSVLSLRDRRSSGANVLTF
TRBV11-2 | TRBD2 | NA | CASRTTGTRIPNEQFF
TRBV7-9 | NA | once | CASSSREGGWHSPLHF
TRBV2 | TRBD1 | NA | CASSGTGGFGEKLFF
TRBV4-1 | TRBD1 | few | CASSQGGTGALYEQYF
TRBV19 | NA | many | CASSIGQRTGYGYTF
TRBV19 | NA | NA | CASSTSLGRENTEAFF
TRBV7-2 | TRBD2 | NA | CASSRVAGGFAGELFF
TRBV19 | TRBD1 | NA | CASSQTTGATWIEKLFF
TRBV5-1 | TRBD2 | NA | CASSSIAGLGNEQFF
TRBV6-1 | TRBD1 | NA | CASKQLTGGSTEAFF
TRBV2 | NA | NA | CASLYPGEAFF
TRBV28 | NA | NA | CASSLPTTDTQYF
TRBV14 | TRBD1 | once | CASSRDRVDTQYF
TRBV27 | NA | NA | CASSLTQGNYEQYF
TRBV19 | TRBD1 | NA | CASQKTVGTGGGGEKLFF
TRBV7-2 | NA | NA | CASSLGGGKGTEAFF
TRBV12-5 | NA | NA | CASGLVDIGGDEQYF
TRBV11-2 | TRBD2 | NA | CASSQTSSYEQYF
TRBV7-3 | NA | NA | CASSPGMVGEQYF
TRBV10-3 | NA | NA | CAILDSLNTEAFF
TRBV9 | TRBD2 | NA | CASSLAGGPYNEQFF
TRBV28 | NA | NA | CASSLVAGANTGELFF
TRBV9 | TRBD1 | NA | CASSVGDREGEKLFF
TRBV7-9 | NA | NA | CASSLRSPYRERFYGYTF
TRBV30 | NA | NA | CAWSVLLAKNIQYF
TRBV27 | TRBD1 | few | CASSSRGEYGYTF
TRBV6-1 | NA | once | CASSEGISGSSLFDGYTF
TRBV6-5 | NA | NA | CASSHDLGGTDTQYF
TRBV28 | NA | NA | CASRTGLLYEQYF
TRBV6-6 | TRBD1 | NA | CASSYEPGQENSPLHF
TRBV6-1 | TRBD1 | NA | CASNRGQSYEQYF
TRBV6-1 | NA | NA | CASSEEKRPQHF
TRBV30 | TRBD2 | once | CAWSRWAGGISDTQYF
TRBV14 | NA | once | CASSPRGNWGEKLFF
TRBV18 | TRBD1 | NA | CASSPQGAPTEAFF
TRBV5-6 | NA | NA | CASILVMGRGTEAFF
TRBV19 | NA | NA | CASSPQSEPQHF
TRBV30 | NA | NA | CAWSPRREGGGGYTF